This is a list of T cell receptor beta chains from one sample in a study of blood T cell repertoires in COVID-19. Data came from immunoSEQ multiplex PCR; TCRdb stores just in-frame clones and leaves some out. The sample consists of over 110,000 clones, roughly 88% of them appearing once. Sequencing was performed on peripheral blood. These receptors originate from a human donor in a cohort sampled during active COVID-19. CDR3s leave out the opening cysteine and the closing phenylalanine or tryptophan. The D gene is left open where the match is weak.

V gene	D gene	CDR3 protein
TRBV5-6	NA	ASSFGVRGSSLH
TRBV5-6	TRBD1	ASSWDRDYGYT
TRBV4-1	NA	ASSQDYSYPSYEQY
TRBV7-8	NA	ASSLGALGVANQPQH
TRBV2	NA	ASSEGRVGNQPQH
TRBV5-6	NA	ASSADLSNTGELF
TRBV7-9	TRBD1	ASSPSWGQDPYEQY
TRBV19	TRBD2	ASSMGLAGGYNEQF
TRBV4-1	TRBD1	ASSQEGQRYEQY
TRBV9	NA	ASSSYPGGPYTQY
TRBV7-2	NA	ASSSVEGTYEQY
TRBV2	NA	ASSPLGSSTDTQY
TRBV7-2	TRBD1	ASSFQGTGIYNEQF
TRBV29-1	NA	SVARDISYEQY
TRBV29-1	NA	SAITDRRRAF
TRBV9	TRBD2	ASSRGLADEQF